These 22 T cell receptor beta chains came from one sample sequenced in a study of CD8+CD57+ T cells in acquired aplastic anemia. TCR beta VDJ combinations and CDR3 sequences were profiled from genomic DNA. TCRdb analysed the reads with MiXCR anew, one entry per CDR3 protein. The repertoire has approximately 200,000 distinct CDR3 sequences, around 49% of them found once; the top ten carry just under 20%. It was patients with CD8+CD57+ cell expansion by flow cytometry who were chosen for sequencing. Material: sorted CD4+, CD8+, or CD8+CD57+ T cells (not recorded which) from PBMCs. These receptors all come from a human donor with aplastic anemia.

This clonotype was recorded at least ten times. The rearrangement links TRBV7-2 to TRBJ1-5; the D is unclear. Germline V gene lookup returns CDR1 SGHTA and CDR2 FQGNSA. There are 16 residues in the CDR3. Deletions cut 1 base from V and 0 bases from J, with 10 bases between. CDR3 bases: TGTGCCAGCAGCTTAGATGGGAGTGGTAGCAATCAGCCCCAGCATTTT. Amino acids: CASSLDGSGSNQPQHF.

About this clonotype: It is unclear where the CDR3 begins or ends on the DNA, so no DNA is shown, and the CDR3 is as TCRdb lists it. The chain joins TRBV10-3 to TRBJ1-2; TRBD1 is the table's D call and was not checked against the DNA. The CDR3 spans 23 amino acids, including both terminal residues. Germline values: CDR1 ENHRY, CDR2 SYGVKD. CDR3 sequence: CAISERGGDAYEQYFGPEYGYTF.

The chain couples TRBV9 to TRBJ1-2; TRBD1 is a possible D gene (6 bases). The germline V gene encodes CDR1 SGDLS and CDR2 YYNGEE. The CDR3 is 14 amino acids. The ends were cut back, 7 bases at V and 5 bases at J, with 18 bases in the middle. This CDR3 is CASGPRGWVYGYTF. The CDR3, as DNA: TGTGCCAGCGGCCCCAGGGGTTGGGTATATGGCTACACCTTC.

This clonotype was seen more than once but under ten times. V and J are TRBV3-1 and TRBJ1-1, with D perhaps matching TRBD1 (5 bases). The V gene lost 4 bases and the J gene lost 1 base, with 13 bases spanning the gap. This CDR3 has 15 residues. Per germline, CDR1 LGHDT and CDR2 YNNKEL (reference sequence). Written as DNA, the CDR3 is TGTGCCAGCAGCCCTTGGGCGGGGGAGAACACTGAAGCTTTCTTT. This encodes CASSPWAGENTEAFF.

V gene TRBV2 combines with J gene TRBJ1-5; 9 bases are shared with TRBD1. V was clipped by 8 bases and J by 3 bases; unmatched bases: 5. Germline V CDR1 and CDR2: SNHLY, FYNNEI. The CDR3 length is 14 residues. CDR3 amino acids: CASRGQGNNQPQHF. CDR3 bases: TGTGCCAGCCGGGGACAGGGCAACAATCAGCCCCAGCATTTT.

This clonotype came up a few times. This chain's CDR3 is CSAETDYGYTF. The CDR3 DNA sequence: TGCAGCGCCGAGACGGATTATGGCTACACCTTC. This sequence joins TRBV29-1 and TRBJ1-2; no reliable D call. The V gene lost 7 bases and the J gene lost 5 bases, with 11 bases spanning the gap. Germline assignment: CDR1 SQVTM and CDR2 ANQGSEA. This CDR3 has 11 amino acids.

The rearrangement joins TRBV10-3 to TRBJ1-5; 8 bases are shared with TRBD1. Trimming cost V 2 bases and J 3 bases; bases outside gene matches: 9. The CDR3 runs to 17 residues. CDR1 and CDR2 (germline): ENHRY, SYGVKD. The CDR3 loop is CAISESVGQGNNQPQHF. The CDR3 region has the DNA TGTGCCATCAGTGAGAGTGTAGGACAGGGAAACAATCAGCCCCAGCATTTT.

This clonotype was found many times. The J gene is TRBJ2-2, the V gene TRBV20-1; D may be TRBD2 (7 bases). The germline gives CDR1 DFQATT, CDR2 SNEGSKA (reference sequence). Trimming took 3 bases from V and 6 from J, leaving 8 bases between them. The CDR3 runs 12 residues. The CDR3 loop reads CSASGGPGELFF. In DNA, the CDR3 is TGCAGTGCTAGCGGGGGGCCCGGGGAGCTGTTTTTT.

The chain couples TRBV9 to TRBJ1-6, with D possibly being TRBD1 (5 bases). This CDR3 comprises 13 residues. Germline CDR1 is SGDLS and CDR2 is YYNGEE. V shed 8 bases and J shed 12 bases, with 18 bases lying between them. The CDR3 reads CARQAGRGRPLHF. The CDR3 DNA reads TGTGCCAGACAAGCCGGGAGGGGACGACCCCTCCACTTT.

In this sample, this clonotype turned up many times. The chain is built from TRBV20-1 and TRBJ2-7; 9 nucleotides match TRBD1. Trimming removed 2 bases from V and 1 base from J; junction bases left unmatched: 3. Germline CDR1 DFQATT, CDR2 SNEGSKA (reference sequence). The CDR3 spans 14 residues. CDR3 bases: TGCAGTGCTAGAAGGACAGGGGAATCCTACGAGCAGTACTTC. Its protein is CSARRTGESYEQYF.

The chain couples TRBV7-9 to TRBJ1-2, with D hard to call. Trimming removed 1 base at V and 7 bases at J, with 7 bases between. Per germline, CDR1 SEHNR and CDR2 FQNEAQ (reference sequence). The CDR3 sequence is 12 residues long. CDR3 sequence: CASSLGVGGYTF. The CDR3 DNA is TGTGCCAGCAGCTTAGGGGTTGGTGGCTACACCTTC.

This clonotype was observed many times. The V call is TRBV19, the J call TRBJ2-3; 10 nucleotides line up with TRBD1. V gave up 8 bases and J gave up 2 bases; unmatched junction bases: 13. The germline V gene has CDR1 LNHDA and CDR2 SQIVND (reference sequence). The length of the CDR3 is 17 residues. CDR3 loop: CASGRDRGARLTDTQYF. The CDR3 region has the DNA TGTGCCAGTGGCCGGGACAGGGGCGCAAGACTCACAGATACGCAGTATTTT.

The V call is TRBV7-9, the J call TRBJ2-7, with D uncertain. This CDR3 is 13 amino acids long. Trimming removed 2 bases at V and 4 bases at J, with 9 bases between. Germline V gene sequence: CDR1 SEHNR, CDR2 FQNEAQ (reference sequence). The CDR3 loop reads CASSLSMGYEQYF. In DNA form, the CDR3 reads TGTGCCAGCAGCTTATCAATGGGGTACGAGCAGTACTTC.

This clonotype was recorded a few times. This rearrangement joins TRBV30 to TRBJ2-7; TRBD1 or TRBD2 may be the D gene (5 bases each). CDR1 and CDR2 from the germline V gene are GTSNPN and SVGIG (reference sequence). V was shortened by 0 bases and J by 0 bases, with 15 bases between the two germline ends. The CDR3 runs to 16 residues. CDR3 bases: TGTGCCTGGAGTGTACGGGACGCTCGAAGCTCCTACGAGCAGTACTTC. This codes for CAWSVRDARSSYEQYF.

This chain connects TRBV7-8 to TRBJ2-7; D unclear. V was shortened by 5 bases and J by 5 bases, with 7 bases between the two germline ends. Germline CDR1 reads SGHVS; CDR2 reads FQNEAQ. CDR3 size: 11 residues. This chain's CDR3 is CASSPGHEQYF. The CDR3, as DNA: TGTGCCAGCAGCCCAGGACACGAGCAGTACTTC.

CDR3 region: CASSLAGSASYEQYF. CDR3 nucleotide sequence: TGTGCCAGCAGCTTAGCGGGGTCCGCGAGTTACGAGCAGTACTTC. The genes are TRBV7-9 and TRBJ2-7; D is uncertain. The V and J ends lost 0 bases and 4 bases respectively, with 13 bases between them. Germline V gene sequence: CDR1 SEHNR, CDR2 FQNEAQ (reference sequence). CDR3 length equals 15 residues.

This clonotype was detected ten times or more. V gene TRBV5-1 combines with J gene TRBJ1-1; TRBD1 matches 12 bases. The CDR3 is made up of 16 amino acids. J was trimmed by 4 bases and V by 4 bases; bases with no gene match: 8. CDR1 is SGHRS, CDR2 YFSETQ, per germline. This CDR3 is CASSLGTGGFGTEAFF. CDR3 coding DNA: TGCGCCAGCAGCCTAGGGACAGGGGGCTTCGGCACTGAAGCTTTCTTT.

This clonotype was found many times. The chain couples TRBV5-8 to TRBJ2-3, with D unclear. Between the trimmed V and J ends, which lost 0 bases and 7 bases, there was a span of 6 bases. This CDR3 is 12 amino acids long. The V gene's germline CDR1 is SGHTS and CDR2 YDEGEE. CDR3 coding DNA: TGTGCCAGCAGCTTGGTGGGCTATACGCAGTATTTT. Residues: CASSLVGYTQYF.

This clonotype was seen many times. The J gene is TRBJ1-6, the V gene TRBV6-5; 7 nucleotides agree with TRBD1. Per germline, CDR1 MNHEY and CDR2 SVGAGI. Trimming removed 6 bases from V and 5 bases from J; junction bases left unmatched: 4. The CDR3 is 14 residues long. CDR3 coding DNA: TGTGCCAGCAGCGGGACAGTTAATAATTCACCCCTCCACTTT. Translated, it gives CASSGTVNNSPLHF.

The table lists this clonotype with many counts. This rearrangement joins TRBV20-1 to TRBJ1-1; TRBD1 aligns across 7 bases. The CDR3 is 15 residues long. Germline V gives CDR1 DFQATT, CDR2 SNEGSKA (reference sequence). The V gene end was trimmed by 0 bases and the J gene end by 6 bases; junction bases not matched to a gene: 10. This CDR3 is CSARDQEQGFAEAFF. The CDR3 nucleotides are TGCAGTGCTAGAGATCAGGAACAGGGGTTCGCTGAAGCTTTCTTT.

The chain uses TRBV20-1 and TRBJ2-3; D is unresolved. The CDR3 has 13 amino acids. Between the trimmed V and J ends, which lost 6 bases and 0 bases, there was a span of 10 bases. Germline V gene lookup returns CDR1 DFQATT and CDR2 SNEGSKA (reference sequence). CDR3 DNA: TGCAGTGCAAAAATTACCAGCACAGATACGCAGTATTTT. This sequence encodes CSAKITSTDTQYF.

The rearrangement links TRBV5-8 to TRBJ1-5; 7 nucleotides agree with TRBD1. CDR3 length: 16 residues. Trimming removed 5 bases from V and 4 bases from J; junction bases left unmatched: 12. The V gene's germline CDR1 is SGHTS and CDR2 YDEGEE. CDR3 in DNA: TGTGCCAGCAGACTTCTCGGACAGGCCCTGAATCAGCCCCAGCATTTT. It specifies CASRLLGQALNQPQHF.